This T cell receptor beta chain was recorded in a study of shared clonotypes between healthy human individuals. Each donor was a Caucasian adult residing in Nashville, Tennessee. V lost 3 bases to trimming and J lost 5 bases, with 8 bases between them. Germline loops: CDR1 SQVTM, CDR2 ANQGSEA. This CDR3 contains 12 residues. The assay was immunoSEQ multiplex PCR, and TCRdb's table has in-frame clones only and misses some. The table records approximately 640,000 clones, about two thirds of them present only once. The table lists this clone with a count of one. The chain employs TRBV29-1 and TRBJ2-1; D is undetermined. Sequences were obtained from memory CD4+ T cells sorted from blood. Subset indicated: CD45RA-negative fraction. This clonotype was obtained from a woman in her 30s in good health. This CDR3 reads CSVDVANNEQFF. CDR3 nucleotides: TGCAGCGTTGACGTGGCTAACAATGAGCAGTTCTTC.